Listed below are T cell receptor beta chains from one sample, sequenced in a study of graft-versus-host responses after intestinal transplantation. Sequencing used immunoSEQ multiplex PCR; TCRdb keeps in-frame clones, though not all of them. Of tens of thousands of clones listed, roughly 72% are singletons. Sequencing used ileum tissue, obtained 12 days after intestinal transplant. The receptors stem from a human patient who received an intestinal transplant, so some T cells may come from the graft donor. Each CDR3 is given without its conserved first and last residue.

j_call	v_call	cdr3_aa
TRBJ1-6	TRBV9	ASSVDRDTSYNSPLH
TRBJ2-7	TRBV7-8	ASSQTTGGESTYEQY
TRBJ1-1	TRBV19	ASRAGNTEAF
TRBJ2-1	TRBV27	ASSLVAGRSEQF
TRBJ1-2	TRBV19	ATSTRGLYGYT
TRBJ2-3	TRBV4-1	ASSPIGTDTQY
TRBJ2-1	TRBV7-3	ASSRGGGANEQF
TRBJ1-2	TRBV28	ASTGAGRGIYGYT
TRBJ2-7	TRBV4-1	ASSQDLTGKSEQY
TRBJ2-1	TRBV7-3	ASSLTSGTNRYNEQF
TRBJ2-5	TRBV7-3	ASSGGAYETQY
TRBJ1-1	TRBV19	ASELQGGVTEAF
TRBJ2-3	TRBV7-2	ASSLRLAGSTDTQY
TRBJ1-2	TRBV7-2	ASSLGQNYGYT
TRBJ2-1	TRBV2	ASSAESPRYNEQF
TRBJ1-1	TRBV13	ASNYDRGGTEAF
TRBJ2-5	TRBV5-1	ASSFGVQETQY
TRBJ2-5	TRBV9	ASSTTSGNQETQY
TRBJ1-1	TRBV5-6	ASSFRFAGNTEAF
TRBJ2-1	TRBV2	ASSEAGGFYNEQF
TRBJ2-3	TRBV4-1	ASSHPTRRGPTDTQY
TRBJ2-7	TRBV7-9	ASSHRQDPYEQY
TRBJ1-1	TRBV18	ASSPLLTGNTEAF
TRBJ2-1	TRBV15	ATSRDTRSPYNEQF
TRBJ2-1	TRBV19	ASRVTSGGIHNEQF
TRBJ2-2	TRBV27	ATSEARSGELF
TRBJ2-3	TRBV6-1	ASGARADTQY
TRBJ1-2	TRBV7-2	ASSLDLRDSNYGYT
TRBJ2-2	TRBV7-6	ASSRESGELF
TRBJ2-5	TRBV5-6	ASRPLPLAGAETQY
TRBJ1-1	TRBV5-1	ASSWTGYSLNTEAF
TRBJ1-4	TRBV6-5	ASSYSRGEKLF
TRBJ1-2	TRBV7-6	ASSLEGQGGYGYT
TRBJ2-5	TRBV6-1	ASRPGAVETQY
TRBJ2-1	TRBV2	ATRLEGTYNEQF
TRBJ1-2	TRBV6-1	ASSEGQGAGYGYT
TRBJ1-1	TRBV10-3	AISEVEQGTEAF
TRBJ2-1	TRBV9	ASSVVSQSEQF
TRBJ2-7	TRBV7-8	ASSLAGTGSFYEQY
.	TRBV7-3	ASSLEGGGLSEQY
TRBJ2-7	TRBV6-1	ASSEDLVSSYEQY
TRBJ2-7	TRBV18	ASSNPGTGYEQY
TRBJ2-1	TRBV21-1	ASSSPRGTGSYNEQF
TRBJ1-1	TRBV27	ASSWGENTEAF
TRBJ2-7	TRBV5-4	ASSAGASFTYEQY